This T cell receptor (beta chain) was documented in a study of PD-L1 blockade in urothelial cancer. Some clones are missing from TCRdb's copy, which holds only in-frame ones; the method was immunoSEQ multiplex PCR. In the table there are about 90,000 clones, more than 90% of which are singletons. CDR3 size: 18 residues. The ends were cut back, 4 bases at V and 3 bases at J, with 20 bases in the middle. The V gene's germline CDR1 is SGDLS and CDR2 YYNGEE. The sequence was collected from a man in his 60s with urothelial cancer. Sequencing was performed on PBMCs, taken around atezolizumab (anti-PD-L1) treatment. V is TRBV9 and J is TRBJ1-6; D not resolved. This chain's CDR3 is CASSPTLWNNSYNSPLHF. The CDR3 nucleotides are TGTGCCAGCAGCCCAACTCTGTGGAACAACAGCTATAATTCACCCCTCCACTTT. Supplemented by reference TRBV9 and TRBJ1-6, the full variable domain reads DSGVTQTPKHLITATGQRVTLRCSPRSGDLSVYWYQQSLDQGLQFLIQYYNGEERAKGNILERFSAQQFPDLHSELNLSSLELGDSALYFCASSPTLWNNSYNSPLHFGNGTRLTVT.